The 2 T cell receptor beta chains below were found in one sample sequenced in a study of shared clonotypes between healthy human individuals. Profiled with immunoSEQ multiplex PCR; TCRdb holds only in-frame clones, not every one. Altogether roughly 1,600,000 clones are present, approximately 98.5% being singletons, with the ten largest covering about 0.34%. Sequencing was performed on naive CD4+ T cells sorted from blood. Subset in this sample: CD45RA+ positively selected. All receptors derive from a man between 25 and 39 years old in good health.

The chain links TRBV18 to TRBJ2-1, with D unclear. This CDR3 has 13 amino acids. Between the trimmed V and J ends, which lost 8 bases and 7 bases, there was a span of 15 bases. CDR1 and CDR2 from the germline V gene are KGHSH and LQKENI. The CDR3 DNA reads TGTGCCAGCGCCGAAGGGCTTTATAATGAGCAGTTCTTC. Translated, it gives CASAEGLYNEQFF.

This clone was seen once. Other DNA sequences of this sample code for an identical CDR3. This chain joins TRBV7-2 and TRBJ2-1, with D perhaps matching TRBD2 (6 bases). This CDR3 region has 14 residues. Trimming pared 3 bases from V and 4 bases from J, leaving 10 bases between. The germline V gene encodes CDR1 SGHTA and CDR2 FQGNSA. CDR3 amino acids: CASSFLSGYNEQFF. The CDR3 DNA sequence: TGTGCCAGCAGCTTCCTTAGCGGTTACAATGAGCAGTTCTTC.